Listed below are T cell receptor beta chains from one sample, sequenced in a study of blood T cell repertoires in COVID-19. The table came from immunoSEQ multiplex PCR; TCRdb's copy has only in-frame clones and leaves some out. The sample records 200,000 to 250,000 clones, roughly 76% being singletons. The sequencing sample was made of peripheral blood. The receptor set was obtained from a human donor in a cohort sampled during active COVID-19. CDR3s include the opening cysteine and the closing phenylalanine or tryptophan. A D gene is named only where the DNA matches it firmly. Some rows have no size entry. The others give once, few or many, or a class for an expanded clone.

J	size	D	V	length	CDR3	DNA
TRBJ1-2	.	.	TRBV9	14	CASSSSGGSYGYTF	TGTGCCAGCAGCTCAAGTGGGGGGAGCTATGGCTACACCTTC
TRBJ2-7	.	TRBD2	TRBV4-3	17	CASSRLGWGAGGAEQYF	TGCGCCAGCAGCCGACTGGGGTGGGGAGCGGGAGGCGCCGAGCAGTACTTC
TRBJ2-7	.	.	TRBV19	14	CASSIKTTRSQQYF	TGTGCCAGTAGTATAAAGACTACCCGGAGTCAGCAGTACTTC
TRBJ2-7	once	.	TRBV5-4	14	CASSLEAKSYEQYF	TGTGCCAGCAGCTTGGAAGCGAAATCGTACGAGCAGTACTTC
TRBJ2-7	.	TRBD1	TRBV7-2	14	CASSHGTGDYEQYF	TGTGCCAGCAGCCACGGGACAGGGGACTACGAGCAGTACTTC
TRBJ1-1	.	TRBD1	TRBV28	16	CASSLLPGTGNTEAFF	TGTGCCAGCAGTTTACTCCCCGGGACAGGGAACACTGAAGCTTTCTTT
TRBJ1-1	.	.	TRBV6-2/TRBV6-3	14	CASSPGGADTEAFF	TGTGCCAGCAGCCCTGGAGGGGCCGACACTGAAGCTTTCTTT
TRBJ2-5	.	.	TRBV9	12	CASSRGQETQYF	TGTGCCAGCTCCCGGGGCCAAGAGACCCAGTACTTC
TRBJ2-7	.	TRBD1	TRBV5-4	15	CASSARDRVSHEQYF	TGTGCCAGCAGCGCCCGGGACAGGGTTTCCCACGAGCAGTACTTC
TRBJ2-2	.	.	TRBV19	15	CASSIGAPHTGELFF	TGTGCCAGTAGTATAGGCGCGCCGCACACCGGGGAGCTGTTTTTT
TRBJ1-1	.	TRBD1	TRBV9	14	CASSQGQMNTEAFF	TGTGCCAGCAGCCAGGGACAGATGAACACTGAAGCTTTCTTT
TRBJ2-1	.	TRBD2	TRBV5-4	15	CASSWGLAGVNEQFF	TGTGCCAGCAGCTGGGGACTAGCGGGAGTGAATGAGCAGTTCTTC
TRBJ2-2	.	TRBD2	TRBV5-4	15	CASSWSGRGTGELFF	TGTGCCAGCAGCTGGAGCGGGAGAGGGACCGGGGAGCTGTTTTTT
TRBJ1-3	.	TRBD1	TRBV28	14	CASRLDRVGNTIYF	TGTGCCAGCAGGCTGGACAGGGTCGGAAACACCATATATTTT
TRBJ2-7	.	TRBD1	TRBV28	14	CASSPWGQGYEQYF	TGTGCCAGCAGCCCTTGGGGACAGGGCTACGAGCAGTACTTC
TRBJ2-3	once	TRBD1	TRBV19	15	CASSIQGASVDTQYF	TGTGCCAGTAGTATACAGGGGGCCTCCGTGGATACGCAGTATTTT
TRBJ2-7	.	TRBD2	TRBV24-1	17	CATSDGLAGGPIDEQYF	TGTGCCACCAGTGACGGGCTAGCGGGAGGGCCGATCGACGAGCAGTACTTC
TRBJ1-1	.	.	TRBV18	16	CASSPMLLGQNTEAFF	TGTGCCAGCTCACCAATGCTGCTAGGACAGAACACTGAAGCTTTCTTT
TRBJ2-7	.	.	TRBV5-1	14	CASSPEILFYEQYF	TGCGCCAGCAGCCCGGAGATTCTTTTCTACGAGCAGTACTTC
TRBJ2-7	.	TRBD1	TRBV27	17	CASSLTFRGRTSYEQYF	TGTGCCAGCAGTTTAACCTTCAGGGGGCGGACCTCCTACGAGCAGTACTTC
TRBJ1-1	few	.	TRBV18	13	CASSNNRDTEAFF	TGTGCCAGCTCAAACAACAGGGACACTGAAGCTTTCTTT
TRBJ2-2	once	.	TRBV4-3	15	CASSPGRVGTGELFF	TGCGCCAGCAGCCCGGGCAGGGTGGGGACCGGGGAGCTGTTTTTT
TRBJ2-2	.	TRBD2	TRBV4-3	17	CASSQDLSGRAPGELFF	TGCGCCAGCAGCCAAGATCTAAGCGGGAGGGCCCCCGGGGAGCTGTTTTTT
TRBJ2-2	once	.	TRBV11-3	15	CASSLSFPNTGELFF	TGTGCCAGCAGCTTATCCTTTCCGAACACCGGGGAGCTGTTTTTT
TRBJ1-1	.	TRBD1	TRBV5-5	14	CASSFGTGDTEAFF	TGTGCCAGCAGCTTTGGGACAGGGGACACTGAAGCTTTCTTT
TRBJ2-1	.	TRBD2	TRBV6-2/TRBV6-3	14	CASSYAGDFNEQFF	TGTGCCAGCAGTTACGCGGGAGATTTCAATGAGCAGTTCTTC
TRBJ2-3	few	.	TRBV6-2/TRBV6-3	12	CASSRRTDTQYF	TGTGCCAGCAGTAGGAGGACAGATACGCAGTATTTT
TRBJ2-7	few	TRBD2	TRBV28	16	CASSSPASGSLNEQYF	TGTGCCAGCAGTTCCCCGGCTAGCGGGAGCCTCAACGAGCAGTACTTC
TRBJ1-1	.	TRBD1	TRBV19	12	CASSGDRGRAFF	TGTGCCAGTAGTGGGGACAGGGGGCGAGCTTTCTTT
TRBJ1-2	.	TRBD1	TRBV29-1	13	CSVALQGARGYTF	TGCAGCGTTGCTTTACAGGGGGCTCGTGGCTACACCTTC
TRBJ1-1	few	TRBD1	TRBV29-1	14	CSAKGQTMNTEAFF	TGCAGCGCCAAGGGACAGACGATGAACACTGAAGCTTTCTTT
TRBJ1-1	.	TRBD1	TRBV5-5	13	CASSRDRVGHAFF	TGTGCCAGCAGCCGCGACAGGGTGGGGCACGCTTTCTTT
TRBJ2-7	.	.	TRBV28	14	CASRTWRDSYEQYF	TGTGCCAGCAGGACGTGGCGGGACTCCTACGAGCAGTACTTC
TRBJ2-1	.	.	TRBV30	14	CAWVDGIPYNEQFF	TGTGCCTGGGTGGACGGGATACCTTACAATGAGCAGTTCTTC
TRBJ1-3	.	.	TRBV7-2	13	CASSTGVGNTIYF	TGTGCCAGCAGCACCGGGGTGGGAAACACCATATATTTT
TRBJ2-7	.	TRBD2	TRBV7-9	16	CASSRLAGGPSYEQYF	TGTGCCAGCAGTCGACTAGCGGGAGGCCCCTCCTACGAGCAGTACTTC
TRBJ2-7	.	.	TRBV4-2	13	CASSQVTNYEQYF	TGTGCCAGCAGCCAGGTGACAAACTACGAGCAGTACTTC